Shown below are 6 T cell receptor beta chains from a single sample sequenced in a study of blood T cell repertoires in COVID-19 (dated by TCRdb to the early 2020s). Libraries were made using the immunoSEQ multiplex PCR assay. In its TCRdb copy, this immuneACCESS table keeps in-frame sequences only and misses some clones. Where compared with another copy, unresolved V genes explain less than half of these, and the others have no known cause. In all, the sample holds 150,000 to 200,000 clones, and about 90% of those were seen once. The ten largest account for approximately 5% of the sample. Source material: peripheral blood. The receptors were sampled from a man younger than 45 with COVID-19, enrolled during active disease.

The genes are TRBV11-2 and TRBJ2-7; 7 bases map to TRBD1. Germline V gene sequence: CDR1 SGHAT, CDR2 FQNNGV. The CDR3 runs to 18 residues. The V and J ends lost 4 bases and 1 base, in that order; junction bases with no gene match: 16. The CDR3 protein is CASSSQPGQNFFSYEQYF. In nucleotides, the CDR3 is TGTGCCAGCAGCTCTCAACCGGGACAGAATTTCTTTTCCTACGAGCAGTACTTC.

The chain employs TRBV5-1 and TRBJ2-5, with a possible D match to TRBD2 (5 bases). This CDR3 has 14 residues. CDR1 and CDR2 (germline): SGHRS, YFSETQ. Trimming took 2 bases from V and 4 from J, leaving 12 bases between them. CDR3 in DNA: TGCGCCAGCAGCTTTCGGGAACGGGGAGAGACCCAGTACTTC. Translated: CASSFRERGETQYF. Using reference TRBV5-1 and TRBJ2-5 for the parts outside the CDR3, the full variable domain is KAGVTQTPRYLIKTRGQQVTLSCSPISGHRSVSWYQQTPGQGLQFLFEYFSETQRNKGNFPGRFSGRQFSNSRSEMNVSTLELGDSALYLCASSFRERGETQYFGPGTRLLVL.

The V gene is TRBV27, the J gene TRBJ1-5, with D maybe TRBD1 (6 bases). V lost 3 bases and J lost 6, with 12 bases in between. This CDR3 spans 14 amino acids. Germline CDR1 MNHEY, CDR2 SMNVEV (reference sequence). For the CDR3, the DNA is TGTGCCAGCAGTTTCGGACAGCCCGGTCAGCCCCAGCATTTT. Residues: CASSFGQPGQPQHF.

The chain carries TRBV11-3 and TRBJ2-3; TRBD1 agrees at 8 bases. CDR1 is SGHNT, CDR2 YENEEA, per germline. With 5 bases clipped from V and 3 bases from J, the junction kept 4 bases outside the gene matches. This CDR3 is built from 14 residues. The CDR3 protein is CASSPGQGTDTQYF. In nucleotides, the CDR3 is TGTGCCAGCAGCCCCGGACAGGGTACAGATACGCAGTATTTT.

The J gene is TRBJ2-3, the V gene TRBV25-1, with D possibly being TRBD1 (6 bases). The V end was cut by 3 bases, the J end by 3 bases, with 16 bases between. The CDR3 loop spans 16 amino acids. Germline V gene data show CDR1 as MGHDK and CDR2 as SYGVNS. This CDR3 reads CASSDSPDTGTDTQYF. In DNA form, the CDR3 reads TGTGCCAGCAGTGATTCTCCGGATACAGGGACAGATACGCAGTATTTT. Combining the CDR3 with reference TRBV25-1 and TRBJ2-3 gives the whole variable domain EADIYQTPRYLVIGTGKKITLECSQTMGHDKMYWYQQDPGMELHLIHYSYGVNSTEKGDLSSESTVSRIRTEHFPLTLESARPSHTSQYLCASSDSPDTGTDTQYFGPGTRLTVL.

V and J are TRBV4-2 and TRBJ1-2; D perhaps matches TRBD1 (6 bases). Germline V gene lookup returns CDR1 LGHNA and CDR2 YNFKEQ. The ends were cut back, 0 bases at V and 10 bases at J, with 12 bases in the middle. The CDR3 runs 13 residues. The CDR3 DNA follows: TGTGCCAGCAGCCAAGACACAGGGATCCTCTACACCTTC. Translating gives CASSQDTGILYTF.